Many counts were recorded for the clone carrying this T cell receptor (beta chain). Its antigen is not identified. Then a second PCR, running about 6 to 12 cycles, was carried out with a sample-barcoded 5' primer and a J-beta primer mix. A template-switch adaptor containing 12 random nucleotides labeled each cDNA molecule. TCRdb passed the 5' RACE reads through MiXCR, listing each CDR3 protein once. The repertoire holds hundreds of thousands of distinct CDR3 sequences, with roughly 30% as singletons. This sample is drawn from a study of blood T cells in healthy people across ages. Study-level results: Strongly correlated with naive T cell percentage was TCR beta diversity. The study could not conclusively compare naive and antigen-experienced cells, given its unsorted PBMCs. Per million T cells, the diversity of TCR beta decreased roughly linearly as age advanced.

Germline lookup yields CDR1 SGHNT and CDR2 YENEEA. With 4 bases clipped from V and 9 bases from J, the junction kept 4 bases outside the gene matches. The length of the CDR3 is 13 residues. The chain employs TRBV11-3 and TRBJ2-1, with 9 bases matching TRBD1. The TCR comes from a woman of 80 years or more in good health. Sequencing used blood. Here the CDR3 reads CASSYLTGGEQFF. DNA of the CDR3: TGTGCCAGCAGCTACCTGACAGGGGGTGAGCAGTTCTTC. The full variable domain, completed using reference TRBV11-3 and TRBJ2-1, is EAGVVQSPRYKIIEKKQPVAFWCNPISGHNTLYWYLQNLGQGPELLIRYENEEAVDDSQLPKDRFSAERLKGVDSTLKIQPAELGDSAVYLCASSYLTGGEQFFGPGTRLTVL.